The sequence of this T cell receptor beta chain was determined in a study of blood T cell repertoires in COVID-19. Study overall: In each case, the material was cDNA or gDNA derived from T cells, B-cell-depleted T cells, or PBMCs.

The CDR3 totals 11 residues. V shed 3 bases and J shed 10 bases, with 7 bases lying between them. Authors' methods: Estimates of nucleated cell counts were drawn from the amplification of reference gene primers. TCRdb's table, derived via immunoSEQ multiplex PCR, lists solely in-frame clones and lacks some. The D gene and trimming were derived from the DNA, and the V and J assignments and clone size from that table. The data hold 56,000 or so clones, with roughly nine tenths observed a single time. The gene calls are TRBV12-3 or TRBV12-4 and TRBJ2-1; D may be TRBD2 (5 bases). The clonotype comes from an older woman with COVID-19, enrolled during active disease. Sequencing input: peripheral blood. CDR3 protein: CASSFAGEQFF. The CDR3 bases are TGTGCCAGCAGTTTTGCGGGCGAGCAGTTCTTC.